Shown below are 29 T cell receptor beta chains from a single sample sequenced in a study of blood T cell repertoires in COVID-19. Assay: immunoSEQ multiplex PCR; the TCRdb copy retains only in-frame clones and omits some. Among about 380,000 clones listed, roughly nine tenths were seen once. Sequences were obtained from PBMCs or T cells enriched from blood (not recorded which). Receptors originate from a woman aged 30 to 39 who had recovered from COVID-19.

The V gene is TRBV2, the J gene TRBJ1-3, with D possibly matching TRBD1 (5 bases). CDR3 length: 16 residues. Looked up from germline, CDR1 is SNHLY and CDR2 is FYNNEI. V shed 4 bases and J shed 4 bases, with 17 bases lying between them. CDR3 DNA sequence: TGTGCCAGCAGTGCATTGGGGCCCTCGGTAGGAAACACCATATATTTT. Amino acids: CASSALGPSVGNTIYF.

The genes are TRBV24-1 and TRBJ2-5; D might be TRBD2 (6 bases). Deletions cut 0 bases from V and 1 base from J, with 8 bases between. CDR3 length equals 15 residues. The V gene's germline CDR1 is KGHDR and CDR2 SFDVKD. This CDR3 is CATSDLSGVQETQYF. The CDR3 DNA follows: TGTGCCACCAGTGATTTGTCGGGGGTCCAAGAGACCCAGTACTTC.

Notes on this clone: One end of the junction varies from germline; a read error may be responsible. This chain connects TRBV27 to TRBJ1-1; D uncertain. The CDR3 spans 15 residues. Germline V gene data show CDR1 as MNHEY and CDR2 as SMNVEV (reference sequence). As DNA, the CDR3 is TGTGCCAGCAGTTTATCGACGGACTTGAACGCTGAAGCTTTCTTT. Translated: CASSLSTDLNAEAFF.

In this sample, this clone turned up once. The gene calls are TRBV28 and TRBJ1-5; unclear D gene. Trimming removed 6 bases from V and 4 bases from J, with 7 bases in between. Germline values: CDR1 MDHEN, CDR2 SYDVKM. CDR3 length: 12 amino acids. The CDR3 loop is CASSPVNQPQHF. CDR3 coding DNA: TGTGCCAGCAGCCCCGTGAATCAGCCCCAGCATTTT.

V and J are TRBV7-2 and TRBJ2-1; 10 positions match TRBD2. After removal of 2 bases from V and 2 bases from J, the junction contained 3 bases not matched to a gene. The CDR3 loop spans 16 amino acids. In germline, CDR1 is SGHTA, CDR2 FQGNSA. The CDR3 is CASSLSGRAAYNEQFF. The CDR3 DNA reads TGTGCCAGCAGCTTAAGCGGGAGGGCCGCCTACAATGAGCAGTTCTTC.

The chain combines TRBV5-4 with TRBJ1-4; 7 bases map to TRBD1. The CDR3 totals 15 residues. Germline loops: CDR1 SGHNT, CDR2 YYREEE (reference sequence). V lost 4 bases and J lost 2; bases outside the gene matches: 5. CDR3 residues: CASSTDRTTNEKLFF. DNA for the CDR3: TGTGCCAGCAGCACGGACAGGACGACTAATGAAAAACTGTTTTTT.

The rearrangement uses TRBV19 and TRBJ2-7; tentative D call: TRBD1 (5 bases). Trimming removed 5 bases at V and 3 bases at J, with 14 bases between. Per germline, CDR1 LNHDA and CDR2 SQIVND (reference sequence). The CDR3 has 14 residues. The CDR3 is CASSPQGTLYEQYF. CDR3 bases: TGTGCCAGTAGTCCTCAGGGCACGCTCTACGAGCAGTACTTC.

This clone was recorded once. The rearrangement uses TRBV6-4 and TRBJ1-1; D perhaps matches TRBD1 (6 bases). Trimming took 6 bases from V and 4 from J, leaving 15 bases between them. This CDR3 is built from 14 residues. The germline V gene has CDR1 MRHNA and CDR2 SNTAGT. CDR3 amino acids: CASSLQGGSTEAFF. DNA for the CDR3: TGTGCCAGCAGCTTACAGGGAGGGAGCACTGAAGCTTTCTTT.

This sequence joins TRBV4-2 and TRBJ2-5; D unresolved. The CDR3 is 15 residues long. CDR1 LGHNA and CDR2 YNFKEQ come from the germline V gene. The V gene lost 0 bases and the J gene lost 5 bases, with 13 bases spanning the gap. The CDR3: CASSQDQTNTETQYF. CDR3 in DNA: TGTGCCAGCAGCCAAGATCAAACAAATACGGAGACCCAGTACTTC.

The V and J genes are TRBV9 and TRBJ1-6; 8 nucleotides line up with TRBD1. The CDR3 totals 15 residues. The germline CDR1 and CDR2 sequences are SGDLS and YYNGEE. V gave up 0 bases and J gave up 7 bases; unmatched junction bases: 3. The CDR3 DNA reads as TGTGCCAGCAGCGTAGAGACAGGGGAAAATTCACCCCTCCACTTT. This encodes CASSVETGENSPLHF.

This chain joins TRBV6-2 or TRBV6-3 and TRBJ1-2; D possibly corresponds to TRBD1 (6 bases). The CDR3 sequence is 13 residues long. Germline V gene data show CDR1 as MNHEY and CDR2 as SVGEGT. The V and J ends lost 2 bases and 7 bases respectively, with 11 bases between them. The CDR3 spells CASSYGQGTGYTF. In DNA form, the CDR3 reads TGTGCCAGCAGTTACGGGCAGGGGACTGGCTACACCTTC.

V usage is TRBV11-3 and J usage is TRBJ2-1; TRBD1 agrees at 7 bases. CDR3 length: 15 amino acids. Trimming cost V 5 bases and J 0 bases; bases outside gene matches: 4. In germline, CDR1 is SGHNT, CDR2 YENEEA. The CDR3: CASSDRDSSYNEQFF. For the CDR3, the DNA is TGTGCCAGCAGCGACCGGGACAGCTCCTACAATGAGCAGTTCTTC. Full variable domain (rest looked up from reference TRBV11-3 and TRBJ2-1): EAGVVQSPRYKIIEKKQPVAFWCNPISGHNTLYWYLQNLGQGPELLIRYENEEAVDDSQLPKDRFSAERLKGVDSTLKIQPAELGDSAVYLCASSDRDSSYNEQFFGPGTRLTVL.

This rearrangement joins TRBV5-4 to TRBJ2-1; TRBD2 matches 10 bases. V was clipped by 0 bases and J by 9 bases; unmatched bases: 15. The length of the CDR3 is 18 residues. Per germline, CDR1 SGHNT and CDR2 YYREEE (reference sequence). The CDR3 bases are TGTGCCAGCAGCTTGGTGGTGACTAGCGGGCAAAGGGGGGGTGAGCAGTTCTTC. It codes for CASSLVVTSGQRGGEQFF. The full variable domain, with the rest looked up from reference TRBV5-4 and TRBJ2-1, is ETGVTQSPTHLIKTRGQQVTLRCSSQSGHNTVSWYQQALGQGPQFIFQYYREEENGRGNFPPRFSGLQFPNYSSELNVNALELDDSALYLCASSLVVTSGQRGGEQFFGPGTRLTVL.

The rearrangement uses TRBV13 and TRBJ2-2; 9 bases align to TRBD2. V gave up 6 bases and J gave up 6 bases; unmatched junction bases: 8. CDR3 length: 15 residues. Looked up from germline, CDR1 is PRHDT and CDR2 is FYEKMQ (reference sequence). CDR3: CASREGGRVAGELFF. CDR3 coding DNA: TGTGCCAGCAGAGAAGGCGGGAGGGTAGCCGGGGAGCTGTTTTTT.

V gene TRBV19 combines with J gene TRBJ2-4, with TRBD2 matching over 16 bases. The V and J ends lost 5 bases and 3 bases, in that order; junction bases with no gene match: 16. Germline V lookup: CDR1 LNHDA, CDR2 SQIVND (reference sequence). This CDR3 comprises 21 residues. The CDR3 reads CASSRRPPGLAGGSVKNIQYF. CDR3 sequence (DNA): TGTGCCAGTAGTCGACGGCCTCCGGGACTAGCGGGAGGGTCTGTCAAAAACATTCAGTACTTC.

This clone has more than one count but fewer than ten. The chain joins TRBV6-4 to TRBJ2-1; 9 bases align to TRBD2. Germline V CDR1 and CDR2: MRHNA, SNTAGT. The CDR3 runs to 16 residues. Trimming at V came to 7 bases and at J to 6 bases, leaving 13 bases not matched to a gene. CDR3 loop: CASTRAGGTDVNEQFF. The DNA for the CDR3 is TGTGCCAGCACCCGAGCGGGAGGCACCGACGTCAATGAGCAGTTCTTC.

The V gene is TRBV27, the J gene TRBJ2-1, with D possibly being TRBD2 (6 bases). Looked up from germline, CDR1 is MNHEY and CDR2 is SMNVEV (reference sequence). The ends were cut back, 6 bases at V and 5 bases at J, with 14 bases in the middle. This CDR3 comprises 14 residues. As DNA, the CDR3 is TGTGCCAGCAGGGGGGGACCCCCGAACAATGAGCAGTTCTTC. Residues: CASRGGPPNNEQFF.

This chain uses TRBV12-3 or TRBV12-4 with TRBJ1-6, with TRBD1 matching 7 bases. This CDR3 spans 13 amino acids. The V and J ends lost 8 bases and 6 bases, in that order; junction bases with no gene match: 4. The CDR3 nucleotides are TGTGCCAGCGGAAACAGGGGTAATTCACCCCTCCACTTT. This codes for CASGNRGNSPLHF.

This clone appeared a single time. Other DNA sequences from this sample encode an identical CDR3 as well. The chain uses TRBV5-1 and TRBJ1-6; 7 nucleotides match TRBD1. The CDR3 spans 14 residues. Germline assignment: CDR1 SGHRS and CDR2 YFSETQ. V shed 4 bases, J shed 4 bases, and the junction held 2 bases outside the gene matches. The CDR3 reads CASSPGQYNSPLHF. CDR3 nucleotide sequence: TGCGCCAGCAGCCCGGGACAGTATAATTCACCCCTCCACTTT.

The rearrangement joins TRBV10-3 to TRBJ2-7; the match to TRBD1 covers 8 bases. The CDR3 sequence is 14 residues long. The trim removed 2 bases at V and 3 bases at J, leaving 3 bases unmatched. Germline V gene lookup returns CDR1 ENHRY and CDR2 SYGVKD. This CDR3 reads CAISEGTGFYEQYF. CDR3 nucleotide sequence: TGTGCCATCAGTGAGGGGACAGGCTTCTACGAGCAGTACTTC.

V gene TRBV2 combines with J gene TRBJ2-7; 7 bases are a match to TRBD1. V trimming: 3 bases; J trimming: 3 bases; junction bases outside the gene matches: 5. Germline CDR1 and CDR2: SNHLY and FYNNEI. The CDR3 is 14 amino acids. CDR3 nucleotide sequence: TGTGCCAGCAGTGATATGGGGGACAGCTACGAGCAGTACTTC. Translated, it gives CASSDMGDSYEQYF.

This rearrangement joins TRBV9 to TRBJ2-7, with 12 bases identical to TRBD2. Germline V gene lookup returns CDR1 SGDLS and CDR2 YYNGEE. J gave up 7 bases and V 0 bases, and 2 bases lay outside the gene matches. The CDR3 is 14 amino acids. Here the CDR3 reads CASSVGLAGVEQYF. In nucleotides, the CDR3 is TGTGCCAGCAGCGTAGGACTAGCGGGAGTAGAGCAGTACTTC.

This chain uses TRBV9 with TRBJ2-1; 11 bases are a match to TRBD2. The CDR3 length is 15 residues. The V segment lost 3 bases and the J segment 3 bases; nucleotides outside the gene matches: 2. The V gene's germline CDR1 is SGDLS and CDR2 YYNGEE. The CDR3, as DNA: TGTGCCAGCAGCGAAACTAGCGGGAGCTACAATGAGCAGTTCTTC. Translating gives CASSETSGSYNEQFF.

V is TRBV7-9 and J is TRBJ1-2, with TRBD1 identical over 7 bases. The CDR3 is made up of 11 amino acids. Germline CDR1 reads SEHNR; CDR2 reads FQNEAQ (reference sequence). V shed 3 bases and J 14 bases; nucleotides not matched to a gene: 6. For the CDR3, the DNA is TGTGCCAGCAGCTTCTGGAGGGGGCGGACCTTC. This codes for CASSFWRGRTF.

The DNA for the CDR3 is TGTGCCAGTATTACAGGGGGTGGAGATGGCTACACCTTC. It codes for CASITGGGDGYTF. The chain links TRBV28 to TRBJ1-2, with 8 bases matching TRBD1. The trim removed 9 bases at V and 6 bases at J, leaving 9 bases unmatched. Germline V gene sequence: CDR1 MDHEN, CDR2 SYDVKM. CDR3 length equals 13 residues.

This chain joins TRBV28 and TRBJ2-7, with TRBD1 matching over 8 bases. Trimming removed 6 bases from V and 2 bases from J; junction bases left unmatched: 6. The V gene's germline CDR1 is MDHEN and CDR2 SYDVKM. The CDR3 sequence is 14 residues long. CDR3 amino acids: CASSRGTGPYEQYF. CDR3 in DNA: TGTGCCAGCAGCCGGGGGACAGGTCCCTACGAGCAGTACTTC.

The genes are TRBV27 and TRBJ2-3; 15 bases line up with TRBD2. The CDR3 runs 16 residues. V lost 2 bases to trimming and J lost 9 bases; unmatched junction nucleotides: 6. Germline-derived CDR1 and CDR2 are MNHEY and SMNVEV (reference sequence). DNA of the CDR3: TGTGCCAGCAGTTTAACCTGGACTAGCGGGAGGGGGACGCAGTATTTT. Its protein is CASSLTWTSGRGTQYF.

The chain combines TRBV7-6 with TRBJ2-5; 7 bases line up with TRBD2. The junction had 4 bases not matched to a gene; V was cut back by 4 bases and J by 2 bases. The germline gives CDR1 SGHVS, CDR2 FNYEAQ. The length of the CDR3 is 14 residues. This CDR3 is CASSSRAGQETQYF. DNA for the CDR3: TGTGCCAGCAGCTCCCGAGCGGGACAAGAGACCCAGTACTTC.

V and J are TRBV2 and TRBJ1-2, with TRBD1 matching over 10 bases. Unmatched junction bases numbered 5, after V lost 6 bases and J lost 10 bases. CDR1 SNHLY and CDR2 FYNNEI come from the germline V gene. This CDR3 is 12 amino acids long. CDR3 in DNA: TGTGCCAGCAGCCGGGACAGGGGTACCTACACCTTC. It yields the protein CASSRDRGTYTF.